This T cell receptor (beta chain) is from a study of T cell repertoires in Merkel cell carcinoma (dated by TCRdb to between 2019 and 2020). For the wider study: Patients who had received intralesional immunotherapy or systemic immune checkpoint blockade prior to the biopsy were excluded. To be included, a subject needed both a diagnosis of MCPyV-positive Merkel cell carcinoma and tumor-infiltrating lymphocytes that had been successfully expanded in vitro. MCPyV-specific clonotypes were first defined by tetramer sorting, cloning and paired TCR sequencing of expanded tumor-infiltrating lymphocytes. General study outcomes and caveats: The study did not examine normal tissue biopsies.

Comment on this clone: Its antigen is not yet known. No quality values exist for individual bases; no much larger clone is one base distant.

TRB CDR3 sequencing and data processing of tumor genomic DNA were performed with the immunoSEQ assay. Entries here come from immuneACCESS through TCRdb and include only in-frame sequences with V and J called. Some clones fail to appear in such tables; in the studies checked, an unresolved V gene covers under half of the shortfall, and the cause of the remainder is unknown. The sample table contains 15,000 or so clones; only one count was recorded for roughly 71% of them. The top ten clonotypes cover over 15% of the sample. Study subjects had biopsy-confirmed Merkel cell carcinoma that was MCPyV-positive, and every subject had positive serum antibodies to T-antigen. Six adjacent 10-micron frozen tumor sections were used for genomic DNA extraction without cell sorting or culture. Optimal cutting temperature compound was used to freeze tumor biopsy tissue measuring roughly 5 x 5 x 5 mm. The presence of abundant Merkel cell carcinoma and infiltrating cells in the frozen biopsy was confirmed on hematoxylin and eosin scout sections.

The sequence derives from an adult with Merkel cell carcinoma. Sequencing was performed on tumor tissue.

This receptor carries the CDR3 CASSPTPGAGPGANVLTF. The sequence in DNA is TGTGCCAGCTCACCCACACCCGGAGCCGGCCCTGGGGCCAACGTCCTGACTTTC. Recombination connected TRBV18 to TRBJ2-6; the D gene assignment is ambiguous. The germline V gene specifies KGHSH as CDR1 and LQKENI as CDR2. Reading from cysteine to phenylalanine, the CDR3 counts 18 amino acids. Only the CDR3 part of the read is kept: 54 bases, read in frame from the first base. Relative to germline, V is 3 bases shorter and J is 2 bases shorter, with 17 bases between their ends.